This TCR beta chain was identified during a study of control samples from healthy donors and cancer patients. The CDR3 loop spans 13 amino acids. CDR1 SGHTS and CDR2 YDEGEE come from the germline V gene. Trimming removed 0 bases from V and 3 bases from J, with 3 bases in between. The data were produced by immunoSEQ multiplex PCR, yet TCRdb's version contains in-frame clones alone and is incomplete. Among around 140,000 clones, 75% to 95% were seen once, and the ten largest hold approximately 2.9%. The specimen was blood. V gene TRBV5-8 combines with J gene TRBJ1-4; no clear D. This TCR derives from a man younger than 40 in good health. Here the CDR3 reads CASSLVANEKLFF. CDR3 coding DNA: TGTGCCAGCAGCTTGGTGGCTAATGAAAAACTGTTTTTT.